The 10 T cell receptor beta chains below all came from one sample that was sequenced in a study of cytomegalovirus exposure and HLA in healthy donors. The PCR ran on 60 Vbeta and 13 Jbeta primers. Libraries were prepared by immunoSEQ multiplex PCR; TCRdb keeps only in-frame clonotypes and omits some of them. The data contain about 130,000 clones, 85% to 90% of them singletons. Sequencing was carried out using PBMCs. These TCRs come from a woman aged 25-40 years in good health and CMV-seropositive.

The chain links TRBV28 to TRBJ1-1; D possibly corresponds to TRBD1 (6 bases). The CDR3 has 13 amino acids. The V and J ends lost 8 bases and 6 bases respectively, with 16 bases between them. Germline V CDR1 and CDR2: MDHEN, SYDVKM. CDR3 in amino acids: CASLGGRIAEAFF. For the CDR3, the DNA is TGTGCCAGCTTGGGGGGGCGCATCGCTGAAGCTTTCTTT.

The V gene is TRBV28, the J gene TRBJ2-7; D remains unclear. Trimming took off 10 bases at V and 4 bases at J, with 11 bases between the two ends. The CDR3 extends over 11 amino acids. Germline CDR1 reads MDHEN; CDR2 reads SYDVKM. The CDR3 nucleotides read TGTGCCAACCAGGCCCCATACGAGCAGTACTTC. It yields the protein CANQAPYEQYF.

The chain combines TRBV10-3 with TRBJ1-5; D uncertain. CDR3 length: 14 amino acids. The germline V and J ends were trimmed by 0 bases and 7 bases, with 10 bases remaining between them. Germline CDR1 reads ENHRY; CDR2 reads SYGVKD. The CDR3 DNA reads as TGTGCCATCAGTGAGTCGCAGAGGGAACAGCCCCAGCATTTT. Amino acid sequence: CAISESQREQPQHF.

The V gene is TRBV28, the J gene TRBJ2-1; D possibly corresponds to TRBD1 (5 bases). CDR3 length: 13 residues. Trimming shortened V by 3 bases and J by 6 bases, and 9 bases separated the two germline ends. Germline V gives CDR1 MDHEN, CDR2 SYDVKM. The CDR3 loop is CASSLQGINEQFF. The CDR3 DNA sequence: TGTGCCAGCAGTTTGCAGGGAATCAATGAGCAGTTCTTC.

V usage is TRBV5-5 and J usage is TRBJ1-1; D gene unclear. V was trimmed by 2 bases and J by 3 bases, leaving 14 bases between them. CDR3 length: 15 amino acids. The germline V gene has CDR1 SGHKS and CDR2 YYEKEE (reference sequence). The CDR3 DNA sequence: TGTGCCAGCAGCTTTCGACCCGACTCGTACACTGAAGCTTTCTTT. Amino acid sequence: CASSFRPDSYTEAFF. The entire variable domain, with the rest obtained from reference TRBV5-5 and TRBJ1-1, is as follows: DAGVTQSPTHLIKTRGQQVTLRCSPISGHKSVSWYQQVLGQGPQFIFQYYEKEERGRGNFPDRFSARQFPNYSSELNVNALLLGDSALYLCASSFRPDSYTEAFFGQGTRLTVV.

This clone was seen just once. This chain connects TRBV2 to TRBJ1-1; D call uncertain. CDR1 and CDR2 from the germline V gene are SNHLY and FYNNEI. Trimming removed 7 bases from V and 6 bases from J, with 21 bases in between. This CDR3 region has 15 residues. The CDR3, as DNA: TGTGCCAGCATGGTAGCATTATCCTCAGTATCTGAAGCTTTCTTT. It translates to CASMVALSSVSEAFF.

The chain couples TRBV15 to TRBJ2-1; 7 bases agree with TRBD2. This CDR3 comprises 15 residues. Per germline, CDR1 LNHNV and CDR2 YYDKDF (reference sequence). The V and J ends lost 5 bases and 7 bases, in that order; junction bases with no gene match: 11. This CDR3 reads CATSSGFSGGNEQFF. As DNA, the CDR3 is TGTGCCACCAGCTCTGGCTTTTCGGGAGGTAATGAGCAGTTCTTC.

Only one count was recorded for this clone. The genes are TRBV6-5 and TRBJ1-1, with D maybe TRBD1 (6 bases). Per germline, CDR1 MNHEY and CDR2 SVGAGI. The CDR3 is 15 residues long. Trimming left V 0 bases short and J 0 bases short, with 8 bases between. CDR3 region: CASSYSQGMNTEAFF. The CDR3 nucleotides are TGTGCCAGCAGTTACTCCCAGGGGATGAACACTGAAGCTTTCTTT.

The chain uses TRBV7-3 and TRBJ2-5; D gene ambiguous. The V end was cut by 1 base, the J end by 1 base, with 7 bases between. In germline, CDR1 is SGHTA, CDR2 FQGTGA. This CDR3 region has 14 residues. The CDR3 coding sequence is TGTGCCAGCAGCTTAATTGGGCCCCAAGAGACCCAGTACTTC. This encodes CASSLIGPQETQYF.

The chain links TRBV10-2 to TRBJ1-2; perhaps TRBD1 as D (6 bases). The germline V gene has CDR1 WSHSY and CDR2 SAAADI. The CDR3 contains 15 residues. V lost 0 bases and J 0 bases, leaving 8 bases between the germline ends. The CDR3 nucleotides are TGCGCCAGCAGTGAGTCTAGGACAGCTAACTATGGCTACACCTTC. Its protein is CASSESRTANYGYTF.